The 31 T cell receptor beta chains listed next were all sequenced from one sample in a study of OX40 agonist ivuxolimab in advanced cancers. Using immunoSEQ multiplex PCR, the repertoire was profiled, and TCRdb retains in-frame clones only, with some absent. The repertoire holds 80,000 or so clones, with over 85% as singletons. The material sequenced was CD4+ or CD8+ T cells sorted from blood, taken in a trial of the OX40 agonist ivuxolimab. The receptors shown here come from an adult with an advanced solid tumor such as melanoma, head and neck, liver or kidney cancer.

This sequence joins TRBV27 and TRBJ1-1; the match to TRBD1 covers 9 bases. This CDR3 is 14 amino acids long. Germline-derived CDR1 and CDR2 are MNHEY and SMNVEV (reference sequence). Germline trimming cut 7 bases from V and 1 base from J; bases unmatched to any gene: 4. CDR3 nucleotides: TGTGCCAGCATTCCGGGACAGGGGAACACTGAAGCTTTCTTT. Encoded protein: CASIPGQGNTEAFF.

This clone appeared a few times. The V call is TRBV7-2, the J call TRBJ1-6; the D gene is possibly TRBD1 (6 bases). The CDR3 sequence is 14 residues long. The ends were cut back, 6 bases at V and 6 bases at J, with 12 bases in the middle. The germline CDR1 and CDR2 sequences are SGHTA and FQGNSA. The DNA for the CDR3 is TGTGCCAGCAGTCGACAGGCCCGTAATTCACCCCTCCACTTT. Translated: CASSRQARNSPLHF.

CDR3 DNA: TGTGCCAGCAGCGAACCTCTTGGTGAGGAGACCCAGTACTTC. This codes for CASSEPLGEETQYF. The chain is built from TRBV7-9 and TRBJ2-5; D call uncertain. Trimming took off 5 bases at V and 5 bases at J, with 15 bases between the two ends. Per the germline V gene, CDR1 is SEHNR and CDR2 is FQNEAQ (reference sequence). This CDR3 region has 14 residues.

The V call is TRBV5-1, the J call TRBJ2-3, with 11 bases identical to TRBD2. The germline CDR1 and CDR2 sequences are SGHRS and YFSETQ. The CDR3 length is 15 residues. Trimming removed 8 bases from V and 0 bases from J; junction bases left unmatched: 5. The CDR3 reads CASSRTSGSTDTQYF. The CDR3 bases are TGCGCCAGTTCGAGGACTAGCGGGAGCACAGATACGCAGTATTTT.

The sample holds a few counts of this clone. The rearrangement uses TRBV28 and TRBJ1-1; TRBD1 agrees at 7 bases. The germline gives CDR1 MDHEN, CDR2 SYDVKM. V lost 10 bases to trimming and J lost 3 bases; unmatched junction nucleotides: 14. There are 15 residues in the CDR3. Here the CDR3 DNA reads TGTGCCACCCAGGACAGGCCCCAGAGGGACACTGAAGCTTTCTTT. Translation gives CATQDRPQRDTEAFF. Together with reference TRBV28 and TRBJ1-1, the CDR3 gives the full variable domain: DVKVTQSSRYLVKRTGEKVFLECVQDMDHENMFWYRQDPGLGLRLIYFSYDVKMKEKGDIPEGYSVSREKKERFSLILESASTNQTSMYLCATQDRPQRDTEAFFGQGTRLTVV.

The CDR3 loop reads CASTRAGSRYNEQFF. In DNA form, the CDR3 reads TGTGCCAGCACCAGAGCCGGGAGTAGGTACAATGAGCAGTTCTTC. V usage is TRBV27 and J usage is TRBJ2-1; D might be TRBD2 (6 bases). Germline lookup yields CDR1 MNHEY and CDR2 SMNVEV (reference sequence). Trimming stripped 7 bases from V and 4 bases from J, with 17 bases between. The CDR3 contains 15 residues.

The genes are TRBV25-1 and TRBJ1-2, with D unclear. CDR3 length: 15 amino acids. Germline V gene lookup returns CDR1 MGHDK and CDR2 SYGVNS. The V end lost 3 bases, the J end lost 3 bases, and 14 bases lay between the germline ends. CDR3 nucleotides: TGTGCCAGCAGTGATCAAACTGGGATCTACTATGGCTACACCTTC. It codes for CASSDQTGIYYGYTF.

V and J are TRBV6-6 and TRBJ2-3; 8 nucleotides match TRBD1. Germline CDR1 reads MNHNY; CDR2 reads SVGAGI (reference sequence). Trimming removed 6 bases from V and 1 base from J; junction bases left unmatched: 9. This CDR3 comprises 16 residues. The CDR3 region has the DNA TGTGCCAGCAGCTATGGACAGGGCGGCCGCACAGATACGCAGTATTTT. Protein product: CASSYGQGGRTDTQYF.

The J gene is TRBJ1-2, the V gene TRBV14; TRBD1 agrees at 7 bases. V shed 4 bases, J shed 2 bases, and the junction held 4 bases outside the gene matches. There are 14 residues in the CDR3. CDR1 SGHDN and CDR2 FVKESK come from the germline V gene. The CDR3 is CASSLTGRNYGYTF. The CDR3 nucleotides read TGTGCCAGCAGCCTGACAGGGAGGAACTATGGCTACACCTTC.

V usage is TRBV18 and J usage is TRBJ2-7; the D gene is possibly TRBD1 (5 bases). The V and J ends lost 2 bases and 5 bases respectively, with 7 bases between them. The CDR3 is 12 amino acids. CDR1 KGHSH and CDR2 LQKENI come from the germline V gene. The CDR3 loop reads CASSPSRDEQYF. CDR3 DNA sequence: TGTGCCAGCTCACCATCCAGGGACGAGCAGTACTTC.

The chain recombines TRBV28 with TRBJ2-7, with a possible D match to TRBD1 (5 bases). The germline V and J ends were trimmed by 3 bases and 2 bases, with 8 bases remaining between them. Germline-derived CDR1 and CDR2 are MDHEN and SYDVKM. The CDR3 contains 13 residues. CDR3 protein: CASSFQGPYEQYF. The DNA of the CDR3 is TGTGCCAGCAGTTTCCAGGGTCCCTACGAGCAGTACTTC. Together with reference TRBV28 and TRBJ2-7, the CDR3 gives the full variable domain: DVKVTQSSRYLVKRTGEKVFLECVQDMDHENMFWYRQDPGLGLRLIYFSYDVKMKEKGDIPEGYSVSREKKERFSLILESASTNQTSMYLCASSFQGPYEQYFGPGTRLTVT.

This clone was observed once. Other DNA sequences in this specimen translate into the identical CDR3. This rearrangement joins TRBV28 to TRBJ2-1, with TRBD2 matching 7 bases. CDR1 and CDR2 (germline): MDHEN, SYDVKM. V shed 3 bases and J 0 bases; nucleotides not matched to a gene: 2. The length of the CDR3 is 15 residues. CDR3 DNA sequence: TGTGCCAGCAGTTTCGGCGGGAGCTCCTACAATGAGCAGTTCTTC. Its protein is CASSFGGSSYNEQFF. Full variable domain (missing parts from reference TRBV28 and TRBJ2-1): DVKVTQSSRYLVKRTGEKVFLECVQDMDHENMFWYRQDPGLGLRLIYFSYDVKMKEKGDIPEGYSVSREKKERFSLILESASTNQTSMYLCASSFGGSSYNEQFFGPGTRLTVL.

This clone was picked up one time. This chain joins TRBV5-1 and TRBJ2-7, with 8 bases aligning to TRBD2. The germline CDR1 and CDR2 sequences are SGHRS and YFSETQ. Trimming removed 4 bases from V and 3 bases from J; junction bases left unmatched: 9. This CDR3 region has 15 residues. The CDR3 loop reads CASSEVRGAGYEQYF. DNA for the CDR3: TGCGCCAGCAGCGAAGTGCGGGGGGCAGGCTACGAGCAGTACTTC.

The rearrangement links TRBV19 to TRBJ2-1; weak D call: TRBD1 (6 bases). The CDR3 spans 15 residues. CDR1 and CDR2 (germline): LNHDA, SQIVND (reference sequence). With 3 bases removed from V and 1 base from J, the gap between germline ends came to 10 bases. The CDR3 protein is CASSIYRASYNEQFF. DNA for the CDR3: TGTGCCAGTAGTATTTACAGGGCTTCCTACAATGAGCAGTTCTTC.

The V call is TRBV9, the J call TRBJ2-3, with 10 bases lining up with TRBD1. V dropped 4 bases and J dropped 3; count of bases not matched to a gene: 11. From germline, CDR1 is SGDLS and CDR2 YYNGEE. This CDR3 is 17 amino acids long. As DNA, the CDR3 is TGTGCCAGCAGCCCTCGGGTGGACAGGGGGTGGACAGATACGCAGTATTTT. Protein sequence: CASSPRVDRGWTDTQYF.

As to this clone: Different DNA sequences within this sample yield the same CDR3. CDR3 amino acids: CASSLGTTYNEQFF. The CDR3 DNA follows: TGTGCCAGCAGCTTAGGAACCACCTACAATGAGCAGTTCTTC. This sequence joins TRBV7-2 and TRBJ2-1; the D is unclear. CDR3 length: 14 residues. The germline V gene has CDR1 SGHTA and CDR2 FQGNSA. Trimming took 1 base from V and 2 from J, leaving 6 bases between them.

V gene TRBV10-3 combines with J gene TRBJ2-7; D not resolved. Per germline, CDR1 ENHRY and CDR2 SYGVKD. The CDR3 totals 13 residues. V was pared by 0 bases and J by 6 bases, with 9 bases between. CDR3 sequence: CAISESWEGEQYF. CDR3 bases: TGTGCCATCAGTGAGTCGTGGGAAGGCGAGCAGTACTTC.

The J gene is TRBJ1-5, the V gene TRBV19; possible D gene TRBD1, 5 bases. The CDR3 is 16 residues long. V was pared by 5 bases and J by 0 bases, with 14 bases between. Per germline, CDR1 LNHDA and CDR2 SQIVND (reference sequence). CDR3 sequence: CASSGGETYSNQPQHF. The DNA of the CDR3 is TGTGCCAGTAGTGGGGGGGAAACATATAGCAATCAGCCCCAGCATTTT.

The rearrangement joins TRBV4-3 to TRBJ1-2, with D unresolved. Germline assignment: CDR1 LGHNA and CDR2 YSLEER. V was cut by 0 bases and J by 4 bases, with 9 bases left in between. The CDR3 is 14 amino acids. The CDR3 sequence is CASSQDVGPYGYTF. The CDR3 nucleotides read TGCGCCAGCAGCCAAGACGTTGGTCCCTATGGCTACACCTTC.

This chain joins TRBV30 and TRBJ2-4; D gene uncertain. Looked up from germline, CDR1 is GTSNPN and CDR2 is SVGIG (reference sequence). The CDR3 has 12 amino acids. Trimming removed 3 bases from V and 8 bases from J, with 11 bases in between. In DNA form, the CDR3 reads TGTGCCTGGAGAGAAGGGCTGGACATTCAGTACTTC. This codes for CAWREGLDIQYF.

The V call is TRBV5-5, the J call TRBJ2-7; 7 bases map to TRBD1. Trimming cost V 4 bases and J 2 bases; bases outside gene matches: 9. The CDR3 is 15 amino acids. The germline CDR1 and CDR2 sequences are SGHKS and YYEKEE (reference sequence). CDR3 coding DNA: TGTGCCAGCAGCAAGGATTCTACAGGGGCCTACGAGCAGTACTTC. This codes for CASSKDSTGAYEQYF.

The V and J genes are TRBV6-1 and TRBJ1-1; 7 positions match TRBD1. The CDR3 has 13 residues. Germline loops: CDR1 MNHNS, CDR2 SASEGT. Trimming cost V 4 bases and J 2 bases; bases outside gene matches: 1. The CDR3 DNA sequence: TGTGCCAGCAGTGGACAGGGTAACACTGAAGCTTTCTTT. Residues: CASSGQGNTEAFF.

The CDR3 reads CASTLDHTDTQYF. For the CDR3, the DNA is TGTGCCAGCACCCTGGACCACACAGATACGCAGTATTTT. The chain uses TRBV6-1 and TRBJ2-3, with no clear D. Trimming shortened V by 7 bases and J by 2 bases, and 10 bases separated the two germline ends. There are 13 residues in the CDR3. Germline V gene data show CDR1 as MNHNS and CDR2 as SASEGT.

This clone occurred once. The J gene is TRBJ2-7, the V gene TRBV5-1; 7 bases are a match to TRBD1. Trimming at V came to 0 bases and at J to 5 bases, leaving 8 bases not matched to a gene. The V gene's germline CDR1 is SGHRS and CDR2 YFSETQ. This CDR3 is 15 amino acids long. The CDR3 loop is CASSLGGTVFHEQYF. CDR3 DNA: TGCGCCAGCAGCTTGGGGGGGACAGTTTTCCACGAGCAGTACTTC. Based on the CDR3 plus reference TRBV5-1 and TRBJ2-7, the full variable domain is KAGVTQTPRYLIKTRGQQVTLSCSPISGHRSVSWYQQTPGQGLQFLFEYFSETQRNKGNFPGRFSGRQFSNSRSEMNVSTLELGDSALYLCASSLGGTVFHEQYFGPGTRLTVT.

The rearrangement joins TRBV4-3 to TRBJ1-4; no clear D gene. The CDR3 loop spans 17 amino acids. The V gene lost 0 bases and the J gene lost 0 bases, with 11 bases spanning the gap. Germline CDR1 and CDR2: LGHNA and YSLEER. The CDR3 is CASSQEQNSATNEKLFF. DNA for the CDR3: TGCGCCAGCAGCCAAGAACAGAACTCTGCAACTAATGAAAAACTGTTTTTT.

CDR3 region: CASGEKQPQHF. The CDR3 DNA reads as TGTGCCAGCGGGGAAAAACAGCCCCAGCATTTT. This rearrangement joins TRBV6-5 to TRBJ1-5; D not resolved. This CDR3 has 11 amino acids. Deletions cut 8 bases from V and 7 bases from J, with 9 bases between. Germline V CDR1 and CDR2: MNHEY, SVGAGI.

This chain uses TRBV11-2 with TRBJ1-1, with a possible D match to TRBD1 (5 bases). CDR3 size: 17 residues. Germline loops: CDR1 SGHAT, CDR2 FQNNGV. The ends were cut back, 4 bases at V and 1 base at J, with 19 bases in the middle. In nucleotides, the CDR3 is TGTGCCAGCAGCTCACGTAGTGGCTCGGGGACGAACACTGAAGCTTTCTTT. Translating it yields CASSSRSGSGTNTEAFF.

The genes are TRBV5-1 and TRBJ2-1, with 12 nucleotides matching TRBD1. The ends lost 4 bases at V and 8 bases at J; junction bases unmatched: 7. The CDR3 contains 15 residues. In germline, CDR1 is SGHRS, CDR2 YFSETQ. In DNA form, the CDR3 reads TGCGCCAGCAGCCCCGGGACAGGGGGCTTCCATGAGCAGTTCTTC. This translates into CASSPGTGGFHEQFF.

This rearrangement joins TRBV28 to TRBJ1-5; D gene uncertain. The germline V gene encodes CDR1 MDHEN and CDR2 SYDVKM. V dropped 5 bases and J dropped 7 bases, with 15 bases sitting between them. The CDR3 sequence is 14 residues long. The CDR3 loop reads CASSINMVGQPQHF. CDR3 DNA sequence: TGTGCCAGCAGTATAAATATGGTGGGGCAGCCCCAGCATTTT.

The rearrangement joins TRBV5-4 to TRBJ2-2; D ambiguous. This CDR3 comprises 13 residues. Germline lookup yields CDR1 SGHNT and CDR2 YYREEE (reference sequence). The V gene lost 1 base and the J gene lost 3 bases, with 4 bases spanning the gap. Written as DNA, the CDR3 is TGTGCCAGCAGCTTGAGAGACACCGGGGAGCTGTTTTTT. It is translated as CASSLRDTGELFF.

The chain couples TRBV5-1 to TRBJ2-7, with 7 bases matching TRBD1. V shed 0 bases and J 4 bases; nucleotides not matched to a gene: 4. The CDR3 loop spans 14 amino acids. CDR1 and CDR2 (germline): SGHRS, YFSETQ. This CDR3 reads CASSLGTGVYEQYF. The CDR3 nucleotides read TGCGCCAGCAGCTTGGGTACAGGGGTTTACGAGCAGTACTTC.